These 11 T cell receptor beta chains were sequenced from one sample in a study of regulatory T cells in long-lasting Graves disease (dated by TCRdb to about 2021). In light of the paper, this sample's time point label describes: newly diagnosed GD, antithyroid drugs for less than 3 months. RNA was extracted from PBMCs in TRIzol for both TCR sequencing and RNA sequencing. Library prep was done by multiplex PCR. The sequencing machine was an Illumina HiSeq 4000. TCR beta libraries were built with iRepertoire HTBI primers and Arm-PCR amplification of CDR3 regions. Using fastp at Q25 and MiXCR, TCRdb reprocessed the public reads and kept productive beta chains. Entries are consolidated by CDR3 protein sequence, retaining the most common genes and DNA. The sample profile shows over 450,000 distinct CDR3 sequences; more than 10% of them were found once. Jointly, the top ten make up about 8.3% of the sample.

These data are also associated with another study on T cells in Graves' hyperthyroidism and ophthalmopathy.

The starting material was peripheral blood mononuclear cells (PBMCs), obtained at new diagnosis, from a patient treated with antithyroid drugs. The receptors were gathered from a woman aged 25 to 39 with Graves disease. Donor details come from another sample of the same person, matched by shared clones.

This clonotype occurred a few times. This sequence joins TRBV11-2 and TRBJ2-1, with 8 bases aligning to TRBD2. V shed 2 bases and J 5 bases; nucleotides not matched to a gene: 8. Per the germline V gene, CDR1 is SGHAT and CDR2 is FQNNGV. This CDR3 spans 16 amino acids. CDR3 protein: CASSLLREGPDNEQFF. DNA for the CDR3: TGTGCCAGCAGCTTACTCCGGGAGGGCCCTGACAATGAGCAGTTCTTC.

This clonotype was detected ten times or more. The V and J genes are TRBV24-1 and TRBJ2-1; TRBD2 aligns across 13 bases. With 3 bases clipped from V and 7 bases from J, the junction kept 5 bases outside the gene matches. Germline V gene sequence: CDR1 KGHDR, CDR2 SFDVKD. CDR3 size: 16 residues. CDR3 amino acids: CATSDPGLAGANEQFF. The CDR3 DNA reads TGTGCCACCAGTGATCCCGGACTAGCGGGAGCGAATGAGCAGTTCTTC.

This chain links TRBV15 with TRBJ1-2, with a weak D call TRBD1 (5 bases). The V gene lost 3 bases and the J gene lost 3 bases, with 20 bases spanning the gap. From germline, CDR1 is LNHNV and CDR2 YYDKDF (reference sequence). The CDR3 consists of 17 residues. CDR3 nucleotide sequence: TGTGCCACCAGCAGGGGATTGGACACGGGCCGGTACTATGGCTACACCTTC. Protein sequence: CATSRGLDTGRYYGYTF.

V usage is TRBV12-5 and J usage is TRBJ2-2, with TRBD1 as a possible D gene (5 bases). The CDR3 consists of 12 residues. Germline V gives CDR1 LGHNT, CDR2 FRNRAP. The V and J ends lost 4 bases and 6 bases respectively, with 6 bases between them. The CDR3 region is CASGWGAGELFF. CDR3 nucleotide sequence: TGTGCTAGTGGTTGGGGCGCCGGGGAGCTGTTTTTT. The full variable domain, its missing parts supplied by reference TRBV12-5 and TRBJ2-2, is DARVTQTPRHKVTEMGQEVTMRCQPILGHNTVFWYRQTMMQGLELLAYFRNRAPLDDSGMPKDRFSAEMPDATLATLKIQPSEPRDSAVYFCASGWGAGELFFGEGSRLTVL.

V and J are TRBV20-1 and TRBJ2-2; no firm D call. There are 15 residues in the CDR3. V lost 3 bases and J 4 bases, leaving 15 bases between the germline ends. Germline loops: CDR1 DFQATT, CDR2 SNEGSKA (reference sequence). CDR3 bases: TGCAGTGCTAGTGCAGCCCACGTTTTCACCGGGGAGCTGTTTTTT. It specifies CSASAAHVFTGELFF.

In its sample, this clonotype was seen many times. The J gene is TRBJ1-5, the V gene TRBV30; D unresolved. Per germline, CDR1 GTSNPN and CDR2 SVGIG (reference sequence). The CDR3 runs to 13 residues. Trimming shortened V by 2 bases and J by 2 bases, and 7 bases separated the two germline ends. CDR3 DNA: TGTGCCTGGAGTAGGGAGGGCAATCAGCCCCAGCATTTT. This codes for CAWSREGNQPQHF.

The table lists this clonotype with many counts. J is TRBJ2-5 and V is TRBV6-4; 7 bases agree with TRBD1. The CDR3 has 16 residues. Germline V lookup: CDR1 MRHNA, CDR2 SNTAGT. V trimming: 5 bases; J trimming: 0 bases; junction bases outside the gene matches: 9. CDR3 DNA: TGTGCCAGCAGTTACACACAGGGGTCCCACCAAGAGACCCAGTACTTC. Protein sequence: CASSYTQGSHQETQYF.

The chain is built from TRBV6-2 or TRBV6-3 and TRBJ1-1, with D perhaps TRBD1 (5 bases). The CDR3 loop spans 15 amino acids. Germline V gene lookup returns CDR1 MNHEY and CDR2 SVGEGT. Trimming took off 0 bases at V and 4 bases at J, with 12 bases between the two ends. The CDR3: CASSYSGIGGTEAFF. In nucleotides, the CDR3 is TGTGCCAGCAGTTACTCAGGGATTGGGGGCACTGAAGCTTTCTTT.

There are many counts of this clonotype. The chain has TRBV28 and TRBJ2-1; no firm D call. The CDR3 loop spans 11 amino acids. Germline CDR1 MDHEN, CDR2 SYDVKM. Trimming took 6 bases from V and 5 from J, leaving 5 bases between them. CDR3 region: CASSGHNEQFF. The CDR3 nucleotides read TGTGCCAGCAGCGGGCACAATGAGCAGTTCTTC. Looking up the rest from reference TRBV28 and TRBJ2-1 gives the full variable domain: DVKVTQSSRYLVKRTGEKVFLECVQDMDHENMFWYRQDPGLGLRLIYFSYDVKMKEKGDIPEGYSVSREKKERFSLILESASTNQTSMYLCASSGHNEQFFGPGTRLTVL.

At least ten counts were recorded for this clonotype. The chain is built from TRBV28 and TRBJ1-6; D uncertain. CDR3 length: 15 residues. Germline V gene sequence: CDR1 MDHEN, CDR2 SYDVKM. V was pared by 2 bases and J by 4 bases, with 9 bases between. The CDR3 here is CASSLTRVYNSPLHF. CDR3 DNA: TGTGCCAGCAGTTTAACGAGGGTTTATAATTCACCCCTCCACTTT. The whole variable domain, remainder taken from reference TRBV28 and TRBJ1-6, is DVKVTQSSRYLVKRTGEKVFLECVQDMDHENMFWYRQDPGLGLRLIYFSYDVKMKEKGDIPEGYSVSREKKERFSLILESASTNQTSMYLCASSLTRVYNSPLHFGNGTRLTVT.

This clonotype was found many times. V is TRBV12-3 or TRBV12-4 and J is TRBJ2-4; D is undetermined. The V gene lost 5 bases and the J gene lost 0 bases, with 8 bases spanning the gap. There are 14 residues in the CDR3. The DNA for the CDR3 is TGTGCCAGCAGTCCACAATTAGCCAAAAACATTCAGTACTTC. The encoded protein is CASSPQLAKNIQYF.